This T cell receptor (beta chain) was recorded in a study of cytomegalovirus exposure and HLA in healthy donors. General study points: In vitro checks showed that a few CMV-associated chains really do target CMV antigens. Rarity held for most TCR sequences, but there were some public TCRs that occurred in many donors.

The primer mix had 60 Vbeta and 13 Jbeta primers. Measured with immunoSEQ multiplex PCR; TCRdb has only the in-frame clones, and not every one. The table shows more than 90,000 clones, with under 90% occurring only once. For this clone: Its antigen is unknown.

Sequencing was done on a sample of PBMCs. The origin of this receptor is a woman aged 70-85 years in good health and CMV-seropositive.

CDR3: CASSLLPAGGANTGELFF. The CDR3 bases are TGTGCCAGCAGCTTACTTCCAGCGGGAGGCGCGAACACCGGGGAGCTGTTTTTT. V and J are TRBV7-8 and TRBJ2-2, with 9 bases lining up with TRBD2. Germline lookup yields CDR1 SGHVS and CDR2 FQNEAQ. V lost 2 bases, J lost 0 bases, and 7 bases stayed unmatched. The CDR3 spans 18 residues.